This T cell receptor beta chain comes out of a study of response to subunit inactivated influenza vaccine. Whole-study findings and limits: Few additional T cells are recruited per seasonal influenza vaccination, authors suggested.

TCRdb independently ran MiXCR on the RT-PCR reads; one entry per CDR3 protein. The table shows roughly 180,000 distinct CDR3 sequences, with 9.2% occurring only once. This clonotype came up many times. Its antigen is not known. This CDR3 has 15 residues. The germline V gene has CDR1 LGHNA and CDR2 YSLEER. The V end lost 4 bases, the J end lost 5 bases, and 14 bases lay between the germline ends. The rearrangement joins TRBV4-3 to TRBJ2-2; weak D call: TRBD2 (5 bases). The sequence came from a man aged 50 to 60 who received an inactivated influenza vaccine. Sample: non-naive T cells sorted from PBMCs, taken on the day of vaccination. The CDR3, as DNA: TGCGCCAGCAGCCCCCAGACTATTAAGACCGGGGAGCTGTTTTTT. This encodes CASSPQTIKTGELFF.